This entry features one T cell receptor (beta chain) sequence. 60 Vbeta and 13 Jbeta primers were used in PCR. This table comes from immunoSEQ multiplex PCR, and its TCRdb copy is limited to in-frame clones, with some not included. The sample includes about 110,000 clones, roughly 79% of them seen just once. The data originate from a study of cytomegalovirus exposure and HLA in healthy donors. From germline, CDR1 is LGHNA and CDR2 YNFKEQ. The trim removed 0 bases at V and 8 bases at J, leaving 8 bases unmatched. This CDR3 region has 15 residues. What was sequenced was PBMCs. This receptor was obtained from a woman aged 25 to 39 in good health and CMV-seronegative. The V and J genes are TRBV4-2 and TRBJ1-2; 8 bases are shared with TRBD1. The DNA of the CDR3 is TGTGCCAGCAGCCAAGAACAGGGGGACGTTGACGGCTACACCTTC. This translates into CASSQEQGDVDGYTF.